A selection of T cell receptor beta chains follows, all from one sample in a study of T cell changes during pregnancy in multiple sclerosis. Some clones are missing from TCRdb's copy, which holds only in-frame ones; the method was immunoSEQ multiplex PCR. The sample includes tens of thousands of clones, approximately 96% of them seen just once. The sample consisted of CD8+ T cells from peripheral blood mononuclear cells, taken after pregnancy. These receptor sequences come from a female donor with multiple sclerosis, enrolled in a pregnancy study. The conserved cysteine and the conserved F or W are not part of the CDR3 here.

V	J	CDR3
TRBV5-4	TRBJ1-4	ASSSAQGENEKLF
TRBV7-9	TRBJ2-7	ASSYNRGQY
TRBV7-9	TRBJ2-3	ASNPSRTDTQY
TRBV19	TRBJ2-1	ASSIGDEQF
TRBV6-5	TRBJ2-1	ASSYSIGGEQF
TRBV29-1	TRBJ1-1	SVEQGDTEAF
TRBV4-1	TRBJ1-2	ASSQGADGYT
TRBV6-8	.	ASRYFPRGRTYEQY
TRBV6-6	TRBJ2-3	ASSWTGPDTQY
TRBV13	TRBJ1-1	ASSSGGRTEAF
TRBV9	TRBJ2-1	ASSTTGTSTYNEQF
TRBV7-9	TRBJ2-7	ASSLVTYEQY
TRBV2	TRBJ2-7	ASSPAGLRAYEQY
TRBV7-8	TRBJ1-5	ASSLEGGVREEKPQH
TRBV7-9	TRBJ2-1	ASSSTTGGRYNEQF
TRBV27	TRBJ2-1	ASSSVISGVRDNEQF
TRBV19	TRBJ2-5	ASKPPGRQGREETQY
TRBV19	TRBJ2-1	ASSIRGGHYNEQF
TRBV15	TRBJ2-7	ATSRDGIGLTHEQY
TRBV5-8	TRBJ2-6	ASNQGFGANVLT
TRBV19	TRBJ1-1	ASTLPGLDTEAF
TRBV9	TRBJ2-2	ASSLGGSNTGELF
TRBV7-9	TRBJ2-7	ASSFTGGYEQY
TRBV27	TRBJ1-1	ASSGGPGTEAF
TRBV6-5	TRBJ1-1	ASSYSTGTEGF